The 24 T cell receptor beta chains in this list originate from one sample, sequenced in a study of T cell repertoires in aging, cancer and after chemotherapy. TCR beta rearrangements were amplified from peripheral blood genomic DNA. Multiplex touch-down PCR with TRB-A/B primers amplified rearranged V-D-J TRB sequences. TCRdb redid the calling of the multiplex PCR reads with MiXCR, one entry per CDR3 protein. The sample has around 2,100 distinct CDR3 sequences, around 28% seen once. The source material was blood. The receptors derive from a human donor with a solid tumor.

This clonotype is judged medium-sized. In DNA form, the CDR3 reads TGTGCCAGTAGGGACCGAACGGGAGAGACCCAGTACTTC. Its translation: CASRDRTGETQYF. V and J are TRBV19 and TRBJ2-5; D not certain. Germline CDR1 reads LNHDA; CDR2 reads SQIVND (reference sequence). This CDR3 contains 13 residues. V shed 6 bases and J shed 4 bases, with 12 bases lying between them.

In the case of this clonotype: This clone may be a read error of a much larger clone one base away. The gene calls are TRBV7-2 and TRBJ2-1; TRBD1 matches 8 bases. With V trimmed by 2 bases and J by 3 bases, 9 bases remained unmatched. The CDR3 is made up of 17 amino acids. Germline V gives CDR1 SGHTA, CDR2 FQGNSA. CDR3 coding DNA: TGTGCCAGCAGCTTAACCCCCGGGACAGGTAACTACAATGAGCAGTTCTTC. Amino acids: CASSLTPGTGNYNEQFF. Filled out from reference TRBV7-2 and TRBJ2-1, the complete variable domain reads GAGVSQSPSNKVTEKGKDVELRCDPISGHTALYWYRQSLGQGLEFLIYFQGNSAPDKSGLPSDRFSAERTGGSVSTLTIQRTQQEDSAVYLCASSLTPGTGNYNEQFFGPGTRLTVL.

In its sample, this clonotype was seen a few times. This chain links TRBV11-3 with TRBJ2-1; D is unresolved. Germline V gives CDR1 SGHNT, CDR2 YENEEA. The CDR3 extends over 13 amino acids. Trimming removed 2 bases at V and 4 bases at J, with 6 bases between. The CDR3 protein is CASSLQAYNEQFF. The CDR3 DNA sequence: TGTGCCAGCAGCTTACAGGCGTACAATGAGCAGTTCTTC.

Comment on this clonotype: With a much larger clone just one base away, this may be a read error. The J gene is TRBJ2-3, the V gene TRBV15, with 7 bases that match TRBD2. The germline gives CDR1 LNHNV, CDR2 YYDKDF (reference sequence). There are 16 residues in the CDR3. CDR3 protein: CATSEGKREITYTQYF. Here the CDR3 DNA reads TGTGCCACCAGCGAGGGGAAGCGGGAAATCACATATACGCAGTATTTT.

The rearrangement joins TRBV20-1 to TRBJ1-2; no clear D gene. Trimming removed 3 bases from V and 8 bases from J, with 19 bases in between. Germline loops: CDR1 DFQATT, CDR2 SNEGSKA (reference sequence). CDR3 size: 14 residues. DNA for the CDR3: TGCAGTGCTAGTCCAGAGCCCGACTATCGAGGCTACACCTTC. Translated, it gives CSASPEPDYRGYTF.

Note on this clonotype: The junction and the germline gene differ at one end; a read error may be behind it. The chain is built from TRBV19 and TRBJ2-1, with 7 bases fitting TRBD1. This CDR3 is 16 amino acids long. CDR1 and CDR2 from the germline V gene are LNHDA and SQIVND (reference sequence). The CDR3: CASTTRDSAVYNKQFF. DNA for the CDR3: TGTGCCAGTACCACCCGGGACAGTGCGGTCTACAATAAGCAGTTCTTC. The complete variable domain, with remaining parts taken from reference TRBV19 and TRBJ2-1, reads DGGITQSPKYLFRKEGQNVTLSCEQNLNHDAMYWYRQDPGQGLRLIYYSQIVNDFQKGDIAEGYSVSREKKESFPLTVTSAQKNPTAFYLCASTTRDSAVYNKQFFGPGTRLTVL.

This clonotype is categorized as hyperexpanded. The V gene is TRBV30, the J gene TRBJ2-3, with 10 nucleotides matching TRBD2. The germline V gene has CDR1 GTSNPN and CDR2 SVGIG (reference sequence). J was trimmed by 4 bases and V by 2 bases; bases with no gene match: 3. The CDR3 is 14 residues long. The CDR3 DNA reads as TGTGCCTGGAGTTCTCTAGCGGGAGCAGATACGCAGTATTTT. Translated, it gives CAWSSLAGADTQYF.

CDR3: CASSLGTGELFF. The CDR3 nucleotides are TGTGCCAGCAGCCTGGGAACCGGGGAGCTGTTTTTT. The chain has TRBV12-3 or TRBV12-4 and TRBJ2-2, with D unclear. The CDR3 totals 12 residues. Trimming removed 6 bases at V and 5 bases at J, with 7 bases between.

This clonotype is medium-sized (0.01 to 0.1%) in the sample. J is TRBJ2-3 and V is TRBV6-2 or TRBV6-3, with D unresolved. The CDR3 consists of 12 residues. The V and J ends lost 8 bases and 2 bases respectively, with 8 bases between them. Germline loops: CDR1 MNHEY, CDR2 SVGEGT. Here the CDR3 DNA reads TGTGCCAGCGGGCGAATCACAGATACGCAGTATTTT. Residues: CASGRITDTQYF.

This clonotype was seen a handful of times. The chain is built from TRBV19 and TRBJ1-1; possibly TRBD1 for D (5 bases). The CDR3 consists of 14 residues. Deletions cut 5 bases from V and 0 bases from J, with 10 bases between. CDR1 and CDR2 (germline): LNHDA, SQIVND (reference sequence). CDR3 DNA: TGTGCCAGTAGTTGGGGCAGCATGAACACTGAAGCTTTCTTT. This gives the protein CASSWGSMNTEAFF.

The J gene is TRBJ2-6, the V gene TRBV5-1, with D perhaps TRBD1 (6 bases). This CDR3 comprises 17 residues. Per the germline V gene, CDR1 is SGHRS and CDR2 is YFSETQ. The V and J ends lost 6 bases and 0 bases respectively, with 16 bases between them. The CDR3 loop is CASTGGAEISGANVLTF. The CDR3 DNA is TGCGCCAGCACTGGGGGCGCGGAAATCTCTGGGGCCAACGTCCTGACTTTC.

The rearrangement joins TRBV4-3 to TRBJ2-2; 7 bases map to TRBD2. V trimming: 4 bases; J trimming: 0 bases; junction bases outside the gene matches: 8. The CDR3 covers 17 residues. Per germline, CDR1 LGHNA and CDR2 YSLEER. In DNA form, the CDR3 reads TGCGCCAGCAGCCGGGGGGGGGGAGTCGCGAACACCGGGGAGCTGTTTTTT. Its translation is CASSRGGGVANTGELFF.

The chain carries TRBV7-7 and TRBJ2-5; no clear D. The V and J ends lost 5 bases and 1 base respectively, with 8 bases between them. This CDR3 spans 13 amino acids. Germline CDR1 and CDR2: SSHAT and FNYEAQ (reference sequence). The CDR3 sequence: CASSGSTQETQYF. CDR3 in DNA: TGTGCCAGCAGCGGGTCCACCCAAGAGACCCAGTACTTC.

By its share, this clonotype is medium-sized. This chain links TRBV6-6 with TRBJ2-7; TRBD2 aligns across 7 bases. The CDR3 totals 15 residues. Losses at the gene ends were 0 bases for V and 5 bases for J; bases not matched to a gene: 7. CDR1 and CDR2 from the germline V gene are MNHNY and SVGAGI (reference sequence). CDR3 in amino acids: CASSYSMRERDEQYV. CDR3 coding DNA: TGTGCCAGCAGTTACTCGATGCGGGAGAGGGACGAGCAGTACGTC.

This clonotype was found a few times. The chain uses TRBV7-9 and TRBJ2-1; the D is unclear. V was cut by 1 base and J by 5 bases, with 6 bases left in between. This CDR3 spans 13 amino acids. Germline CDR1 SEHNR, CDR2 FQNEAQ (reference sequence). The CDR3: CASSLEANNEQFF. DNA of the CDR3: TGTGCCAGCAGCTTAGAAGCTAACAATGAGCAGTTCTTC.

This clonotype is termed medium-sized (0.01 to 0.1%). The V and J genes are TRBV11-3 and TRBJ2-2, with 8 bases fitting TRBD2. V was clipped by 5 bases and J by 5 bases; unmatched bases: 10. CDR1 and CDR2 (germline): SGHNT, YENEEA. The CDR3 is made up of 16 amino acids. In DNA form, the CDR3 reads TGTGCCAGCAGCCGGGCGGGGGGACCGGGGACCGGGGAGCTGTTTTTT. It codes for CASSRAGGPGTGELFF.

This chain connects TRBV19 to TRBJ2-4, with D unresolved. Deletions cut 5 bases from V and 9 bases from J, with 11 bases between. Germline V gene data show CDR1 as LNHDA and CDR2 as SQIVND (reference sequence). The CDR3 has 12 amino acids. This chain's CDR3 is CASSSSPGIQYF. The CDR3 nucleotides read TGTGCCAGTAGTTCCTCGCCGGGCATTCAGTACTTC.

By sample fraction, this clonotype is medium-sized. The genes are TRBV7-2 and TRBJ2-3; D is tentatively TRBD1 or TRBD2 (5 bases each). CDR3 length: 16 residues. V dropped 3 bases and J dropped 0 bases, with 13 bases sitting between them. In germline, CDR1 is SGHTA, CDR2 FQGNSA. The CDR3 nucleotides are TGTGCCAGCAGCTTTGGGGGTCGTGCTAGCACAGATACGCAGTATTTT. Amino acid sequence: CASSFGGRASTDTQYF.

The V call is TRBV7-2, the J call TRBJ1-6; perhaps TRBD1 as D (5 bases). The CDR3 is made up of 14 amino acids. Germline values: CDR1 SGHTA, CDR2 FQGNSA. Trimming took 4 bases from V and 10 from J, leaving 14 bases between them. The CDR3 nucleotides are TGTGCCAGCAGCTCGTCAGGGTATCGGTCACCCCTCCACTTT. It yields the protein CASSSSGYRSPLHF.

The chain employs TRBV4-3 and TRBJ1-3; D ambiguous. The CDR3 runs 15 residues. CDR1 and CDR2 (germline): LGHNA, YSLEER. V lost 0 bases and J 2 bases, leaving 8 bases between the germline ends. The CDR3 DNA reads TGCGCCAGCAGCCAAGAACCGCAGACTGGAAACACCATATATTTT. Encoded protein: CASSQEPQTGNTIYF.

This clonotype was found a few times. The V gene is TRBV27, the J gene TRBJ1-2; TRBD1 matches 7 bases. The germline gives CDR1 MNHEY, CDR2 SMNVEV (reference sequence). Trimming took 5 bases from V and 3 from J; bases not matched to a gene: 3. The CDR3 contains 13 residues. The CDR3 protein is CASSPGTDYGYTF. The CDR3 DNA is TGTGCCAGCAGTCCCGGGACAGACTATGGCTACACCTTC.

The chain links TRBV27 to TRBJ2-2; D remains ambiguous. Germline-derived CDR1 and CDR2 are MNHEY and SMNVEV (reference sequence). The CDR3 extends over 13 amino acids. Trimming left V 5 bases short and J 6 bases short, with 10 bases between. For the CDR3, the DNA is TGTGCCAGCAGTCCTTTTCGAGCCGGGGAGCTGTTTTTT. This gives the protein CASSPFRAGELFF.

The chain joins TRBV15 to TRBJ2-5, with TRBD1 identical over 9 bases. This CDR3 has 17 amino acids. V lost 3 bases, J lost 4 bases, and 12 bases stayed unmatched. CDR1 and CDR2 from the germline V gene are LNHNV and YYDKDF (reference sequence). The CDR3 is CATSSRDRVISGETQYF. CDR3 in DNA: TGTGCCACCAGCAGTCGGGACAGGGTAATCTCGGGAGAGACCCAGTACTTC.

The chain recombines TRBV7-2 with TRBJ2-7; 11 nucleotides agree with TRBD1. Germline-derived CDR1 and CDR2 are SGHTA and FQGNSA. The CDR3 loop spans 15 amino acids. V was pared by 3 bases and J by 6 bases, with 7 bases of the junction left unmatched. Here the CDR3 reads CASSLAGTGGLEQYF. For the CDR3, the DNA is TGTGCCAGCAGCTTGGCCGGGACAGGGGGGCTCGAGCAGTACTTC. Combining the CDR3 with reference TRBV7-2 and TRBJ2-7 gives the whole variable domain GAGVSQSPSNKVTEKGKDVELRCDPISGHTALYWYRQSLGQGLEFLIYFQGNSAPDKSGLPSDRFSAERTGGSVSTLTIQRTQQEDSAVYLCASSLAGTGGLEQYFGPGTRLTVT.